The T cell receptor beta chain described here comes from a study of siplizumab effects on memory and regulatory T cells. The study's findings and limits: In the presence of siplizumab, alloreactive sequences traceable to unstimulated CD4+ memory cells were significantly reduced. In unstimulated cells, naive T cells appeared more diverse than memory T cells and seemed major alloresponse contributors.

Remarks on this clone: What it binds is unknown.

Germline loops: CDR1 MDHEN, CDR2 SYDVKM. Trimming cost V 5 bases and J 4 bases, with 17 bases left between them. The CDR3 loop spans 15 amino acids. Per-sample assaying covered 95,000 to 100,000 TCR templates. TCRdb's table, derived via immunoSEQ multiplex PCR, lists solely in-frame clones and lacks some. The table lists 110,000 or so clones, roughly 93% of them singletons. The sample consisted of non-Treg CD4+ T cells sorted from blood. This chain joins TRBV28 and TRBJ1-1; D unresolved. The clonotype was recovered from a human donor in good health. The CDR3 region has the DNA TGTGCCAGCAGTCCGTCACTCCAATCGGGCACTGAAGCTTTCTTT. Its protein is CASSPSLQSGTEAFF.